The 18 T cell receptor beta chains listed next were all sequenced from one sample in a study of blood T cells in healthy people across ages. It was with a sample-barcoded 5' primer and a J-beta primer mix that a second PCR of roughly 7 to 12 cycles was run. TCRdb reprocessed the 5' RACE reads with MiXCR, giving one entry per CDR3 protein. This sample carries more than 800,000 distinct CDR3 sequences, more than 25% of them seen once, and the ten largest clones take around 16%. Sequencing was done on a sample of blood. Receptors originate from a woman aged 80 or over in good health.

This clonotype occurred a few times. The rearrangement links TRBV3-1 to TRBJ2-7; 8 nucleotides align to TRBD2. Germline V gives CDR1 LGHDT, CDR2 YNNKEL (reference sequence). V shed 1 base, J shed 7 bases, and the junction held 9 bases outside the gene matches. CDR3 length: 15 residues. The CDR3 coding sequence is TGTGCCAGCAGCCAAGGCATTCTAGCGGGTGGAGAGCAGTACTTC. This encodes CASSQGILAGGEQYF.

This clonotype was detected a few times. CDR3 residues: CAWSGDRGQFF. In nucleotides, the CDR3 is TGTGCCTGGAGTGGGGACAGGGGGCAGTTCTTC. The genes are TRBV30 and TRBJ2-1; TRBD1 matches at 10 bases. J gave up 12 bases and V 1 base, and 0 bases lay outside the gene matches. This CDR3 is built from 11 residues. CDR1 and CDR2 (germline): GTSNPN, SVGIG (reference sequence).

This clonotype was picked up a small number of times. J is TRBJ1-6 and V is TRBV4-3, with D unresolved. The CDR3 covers 19 residues. V lost 0 bases, J lost 1 base, and 16 bases lay in between. The V gene's germline CDR1 is LGHNA and CDR2 YSLEER. CDR3 sequence: CASSQESGSANSYNSPLHF. DNA for the CDR3: TGCGCCAGCAGCCAAGAGAGCGGGTCCGCTAATTCCTATAATTCACCCCTCCACTTT.

This clonotype appeared many times. The rearrangement joins TRBV28 to TRBJ1-2; no reliable D call. V lost 5 bases to trimming and J lost 0 bases, with 4 bases between them. The CDR3 spans 12 residues. Germline CDR1 and CDR2: MDHEN and SYDVKM. The CDR3 here is CASSKANYGYTF. Written as DNA, the CDR3 is TGTGCCAGCAGTAAAGCTAACTATGGCTACACCTTC.

This clonotype appeared once. The chain recombines TRBV3-1 with TRBJ2-7; 10 nucleotides line up with TRBD2. J was trimmed by 0 bases and V by 0 bases; bases with no gene match: 8. The CDR3 runs to 18 residues. Germline values: CDR1 LGHDT, CDR2 YNNKEL (reference sequence). In DNA, the CDR3 is TGTGCCAGCAGCCAAGATTTGCCTAGCGGGAGTTACTCCTACGAGCAGTACTTC. Protein product: CASSQDLPSGSYSYEQYF.

As to this clonotype: This may be a read error, as it is one base from a much larger clone. The chain recombines TRBV20-1 with TRBJ2-5, with D perhaps TRBD1 (5 bases). The ends were cut back, 0 bases at V and 11 bases at J, with 16 bases in the middle. Germline lookup yields CDR1 DFQATT and CDR2 SNEGSKA (reference sequence). The CDR3 has 13 residues. The CDR3 loop reads CSARDPRANEQYF. The CDR3 bases are TGCAGTGCTAGAGATCCCAGGGCGAATGAGCAGTACTTC.

The chain links TRBV6-2 or TRBV6-3 to TRBJ2-7; D might be TRBD1 (6 bases). The J call could be wrong; TRBJ2-4 is a better fit for the DNA end. From germline, CDR1 is MNHEY and CDR2 SVGEGT. The CDR3 runs 14 residues. The CDR3 DNA is TGTGCCAGCACCCTGGACAGACTACAAAACATTCAGTACTTC. Amino acid sequence: CASTLDRLQNIQYF.

This clonotype came up many times. The rearrangement joins TRBV20-1 to TRBJ2-7; no clear D. Germline V gene sequence: CDR1 DFQATT, CDR2 SNEGSKA (reference sequence). The CDR3 consists of 11 residues. Trimming took off 1 base at V and 2 bases at J, with 3 bases between the two ends. CDR3 residues: CSARGPYEQYF. CDR3 in DNA: TGCAGTGCTAGAGGGCCCTACGAGCAGTACTTC.

The rearrangement uses TRBV3-1 and TRBJ2-7; 14 positions agree with TRBD2. V was clipped by 4 bases and J by 7 bases; unmatched bases: 15. Germline loops: CDR1 LGHDT, CDR2 YNNKEL (reference sequence). The CDR3 extends over 18 amino acids. This CDR3 reads CASSRGLAGGGRLGEQYF. For the CDR3, the DNA is TGTGCCAGCAGCCGTGGACTAGCGGGGGGCGGTCGGTTGGGTGAGCAGTACTTC.

In this sample, this clonotype turned up many times. The rearrangement joins TRBV4-1 to TRBJ1-5; D gene unclear. CDR1 is MGHRA, CDR2 YSYEKL, per germline. CDR3 length: 13 residues. The germline V and J ends were trimmed by 6 bases and 2 bases, with 8 bases remaining between them. DNA for the CDR3: TGCGCCAGCAGTAACAGTGGCAATCAGCCCCAGCATTTT. It yields the protein CASSNSGNQPQHF.

Worth noting for this clonotype: Possible read error: a much larger clone is one base away. The chain links TRBV20-1 to TRBJ1-2; a possible D gene is TRBD1 (6 bases). CDR3 length equals 14 residues. Germline values: CDR1 DFQATT, CDR2 SNEGSKA (reference sequence). The CDR3 DNA sequence: TGCAGTGTTAGACCTAAGACAGGAAACTATGGCTACACCTTC. It is translated as CSVRPKTGNYGYTF.

This clonotype was detected ten times or more. The chain uses TRBV6-2 or TRBV6-3 and TRBJ2-7; TRBD2 matches at 7 bases. After removal of 2 bases from V and 0 bases from J, the junction contained 7 bases not matched to a gene. The CDR3 length is 16 residues. CDR1 and CDR2 (germline): MNHEY, SVGEGT. The CDR3 is CASSYRPGGSSYEQYF. In DNA form, the CDR3 reads TGTGCCAGCAGTTACCGACCGGGGGGAAGCTCCTACGAGCAGTACTTC.

As for this clonotype: This sequence may be a read error, since a much larger clone differs from it by one base. This CDR3 reads CASSQEGLAVHNEQFF. The CDR3 DNA sequence: TGCGCCAGCAGCCAAGAAGGACTAGCGGTCCACAATGAGCAGTTCTTC. The chain couples TRBV4-3 to TRBJ2-1; 10 bases map to TRBD2. CDR3 size: 16 residues. Per germline, CDR1 LGHNA and CDR2 YSLEER. V lost 0 bases and J lost 5; bases outside the gene matches: 4.

The rearrangement uses TRBV19 and TRBJ2-2; TRBD1 matches at 8 bases. This CDR3 contains 15 residues. CDR1 and CDR2 from the germline V gene are LNHDA and SQIVND (reference sequence). V lost 6 bases to trimming and J lost 4 bases; unmatched junction nucleotides: 7. CDR3 sequence (DNA): TGTGCCAGTAGCGCCGGACAGGGTCGCACCGGGGAGCTGTTTTTT. It is translated as CASSAGQGRTGELFF.

This clonotype was seen ten or more times. The J gene is TRBJ1-2, the V gene TRBV29-1; weak D call: TRBD1 (6 bases). Germline V gives CDR1 SQVTM, CDR2 ANQGSEA. The CDR3 covers 13 residues. V dropped 4 bases and J dropped 8 bases, with 17 bases sitting between them. In DNA, the CDR3 is TGCAGCGTTGCGGCGACACAGGGTCACGGCTACACCTTC. Translating gives CSVAATQGHGYTF.

The chain carries TRBV6-6 and TRBJ2-7; 8 nucleotides line up with TRBD1. Judging by the DNA end, TRBJ2-4 fits better; the J call may be wrong. The V gene's germline CDR1 is MNHNY and CDR2 SVGAGI (reference sequence). This CDR3 is built from 16 residues. This CDR3 reads CASRAGQGVSKNIQYF. The CDR3 DNA reads TGTGCCAGCAGAGCCGGACAGGGAGTGAGCAAAAACATTCAGTACTTC.

This clonotype was counted many times. CDR3: CSAIGTSGYQETQYF. For the CDR3, the DNA is TGCAGTGCTATAGGGACTAGCGGGTACCAAGAGACCCAGTACTTC. The chain has TRBV20-1 and TRBJ2-5; 12 bases align to TRBD2. This CDR3 region has 15 residues. Germline CDR1 and CDR2: DFQATT and SNEGSKA (reference sequence). V dropped 4 bases and J dropped 0; count of bases not matched to a gene: 3.

The V call is TRBV20-1, the J call TRBJ1-5; D is uncertain. CDR1 and CDR2 (germline): DFQATT, SNEGSKA (reference sequence). V lost 3 bases and J 2 bases, leaving 11 bases between the germline ends. This CDR3 region has 14 residues. The CDR3 sequence is CSASHSRGNQPQHF. In DNA, the CDR3 is TGCAGTGCTAGCCACTCTAGGGGCAATCAGCCCCAGCATTTT.